This record covers a single T cell receptor beta chain. This record belongs to a study of blood T cell repertoires in COVID-19. Study summary: Whether acute or convalescent, the COVID-19 samples came from the United States, Italy and Spain. The cDNA or gDNA used as material had been derived from T cells, B-cell-depleted T cells, or PBMCs.

As processed by the authors: Using reference gene primer amplification, nucleated cell counts were estimated. Method: immunoSEQ multiplex PCR; TCRdb's copy keeps in-frame clones and lacks some. Clone size and the V and J calls come from that table; the DNA yielded D and trimming. The sample lists approximately 300,000 clones, around four fifths occurring once. CDR1 and CDR2 (germline): SNHLY, FYNNEI. The CDR3 runs to 17 residues. Trimming at V came to 6 bases and at J to 2 bases, leaving 14 bases not matched to a gene. The sequence came from a woman aged 50 to 60 with active or convalescent COVID-19. Sequenced sample: peripheral blood. This rearrangement joins TRBV2 to TRBJ1-1; 8 positions agree with TRBD1. In DNA form, the CDR3 reads TGTGCCAGCAGGGGACCCCACAGGGGGGGGTCAAACACTGAAGCTTTCTTT. Residues: CASRGPHRGGSNTEAFF.